Below, 14 T cell receptor beta chains from the same sample are listed, as sequenced in a study of shared clonotypes between healthy human individuals. Data came from immunoSEQ multiplex PCR; TCRdb stores just in-frame clones and leaves some out. Here the sample spans roughly 2,500,000 clones, over 85% being singletons. The sample consisted of naive CD4+ T cells from PBMCs. Subset meaning: CD45RA+ positively selected. The receptors were sampled from a man aged 18 to 29 in good health. Some clones in this sample may be carry-over from other donors' samples.

The chain is built from TRBV7-2 and TRBJ1-6; 7 bases line up with TRBD1. Germline V gene sequence: CDR1 SGHTA, CDR2 FQGNSA. The CDR3 runs to 15 residues. Trimming took 1 base from V and 14 from J; bases not matched to a gene: 11. The CDR3 DNA follows: TGTGCCAGCAGCTTAGACCGGACAGGAACCTTCACCCTCCACTTT. It specifies CASSLDRTGTFTLHF.

The CDR3 coding sequence is TGCGCCAGCAGCTTGGAATGGGACAGGGTGGGCTCACCCCTCCACTTT. Translating gives CASSLEWDRVGSPLHF. The rearrangement uses TRBV5-1 and TRBJ1-6; 9 bases fit TRBD1. Germline V lookup: CDR1 SGHRS, CDR2 YFSETQ. Unmatched junction bases numbered 8, after V lost 0 bases and J lost 10 bases. The CDR3 has 16 amino acids. The variable domain in full, completed from reference TRBV5-1 and TRBJ1-6, reads KAGVTQTPRYLIKTRGQQVTLSCSPISGHRSVSWYQQTPGQGLQFLFEYFSETQRNKGNFPGRFSGRQFSNSRSEMNVSTLELGDSALYLCASSLEWDRVGSPLHFGNGTRLTVT.

The rearrangement joins TRBV7-9 to TRBJ2-7; the D is unclear. This CDR3 contains 12 residues. Trimming stripped 1 base from V and 2 bases from J, with 3 bases between. CDR1 and CDR2 from the germline V gene are SEHNR and FQNEAQ (reference sequence). CDR3 sequence: CASSLDTYEQYF. The DNA for the CDR3 is TGTGCCAGCAGCTTAGATACCTACGAGCAGTACTTC.

Notes on this clone: The sample contains more than one DNA sequence encoding this CDR3. This chain joins TRBV29-1 and TRBJ2-3, with D tentatively TRBD1 or TRBD2 (5 bases each). Trimming took 6 bases from V and 4 from J, leaving 11 bases between them. This CDR3 contains 12 residues. Germline V gene data show CDR1 as SQVTM and CDR2 as ANQGSEA. DNA for the CDR3: TGCAGCGTGGGGGAAGGGGCAGATACGCAGTATTTT. The encoded protein is CSVGEGADTQYF.

V is TRBV28 and J is TRBJ2-3; the D call may be TRBD1 or TRBD2 (7 bases each). V shed 8 bases and J shed 2 bases, with 17 bases lying between them. The germline CDR1 and CDR2 sequences are MDHEN and SYDVKM. The CDR3 extends over 15 amino acids. As DNA, the CDR3 is TGTGCCAGCCAGCCGGGGGGACAGAACACAGATACGCAGTATTTT. The encoded protein is CASQPGGQNTDTQYF.

The chain couples TRBV28 to TRBJ1-3, with 7 bases lining up with TRBD1. J gave up 4 bases and V 6 bases, and 15 bases lay outside the gene matches. Germline V gene lookup returns CDR1 MDHEN and CDR2 SYDVKM. This CDR3 is built from 17 residues. CDR3 nucleotides: TGTGCCAGCAGGCAAATCGTGGGACAGCGGATAGGAAACACCATATATTTT. It is translated as CASRQIVGQRIGNTIYF.

This chain uses TRBV18 with TRBJ1-1; D is unresolved. V was cut by 1 base and J by 1 base, with 10 bases left in between. Germline CDR1 and CDR2: KGHSH and LQKENI. The length of the CDR3 is 15 residues. The CDR3, as DNA: TGTGCCAGCTCACCACGGTTTATCGCGAACACTGAAGCTTTCTTT. It codes for CASSPRFIANTEAFF.

Comment on this clone: One end of the junction fails to match germline, which may point to a read error. The gene calls are TRBV28 and TRBJ1-4; no firm D call. From germline, CDR1 is MDHEN and CDR2 SYDVKM. The length of the CDR3 is 12 residues. CDR3 in DNA: TGTGCCGGCAGCCCCGAGGGTGAAAAACTGTTTTTT. This encodes CAGSPEGEKLFF.

The CDR3 spells CASSQDKGGAGWPYEQYF. The CDR3 coding sequence is TGTGCCAGCAGCCAAGATAAAGGGGGAGCAGGGTGGCCCTACGAGCAGTACTTC. V and J are TRBV4-2 and TRBJ2-7, with a tentative D call TRBD1 (6 bases). Trimming took off 0 bases at V and 2 bases at J, with 20 bases between the two ends. Germline V CDR1 and CDR2: LGHNA, YNFKEQ. There are 18 residues in the CDR3.

The chain links TRBV6-6 to TRBJ2-5; 7 bases are a match to TRBD1. Germline V gene lookup returns CDR1 MNHNY and CDR2 SVGAGI (reference sequence). The trim removed 6 bases at V and 4 bases at J, leaving 8 bases unmatched. The CDR3 is 14 residues long. The DNA of the CDR3 is TGTGCCAGCAGCCGTGAGACAGGGCGAGAGACCCAGTACTTC. Translated, it gives CASSRETGRETQYF.

The chain recombines TRBV19 with TRBJ1-2; D gene uncertain. V lost 8 bases to trimming and J lost 3 bases, with 19 bases between them. Germline CDR1 and CDR2: LNHDA and SQIVND (reference sequence). This CDR3 spans 15 amino acids. In DNA form, the CDR3 reads TGTGCCAGTCTACCCGGGTCCTTAACTGACTATGGCTACACCTTC. Translated: CASLPGSLTDYGYTF.

A remark on this clone: In the same sample, other DNA sequences code for this CDR3. This chain links TRBV10-3 with TRBJ1-3; D uncertain. The CDR3 has 15 amino acids. CDR1 is ENHRY, CDR2 SYGVKD, per germline. Trimming cost V 6 bases and J 0 bases, with 12 bases left between them. The chain's CDR3 is CAISETAFSGNTIYF. The CDR3 DNA is TGTGCCATCAGCGAAACAGCGTTCTCTGGAAACACCATATATTTT.

The CDR3 DNA follows: TGTGCCAGCAGCGTGAGCCCAGTCCCCTACGAGCAGTACTTC. Protein: CASSVSPVPYEQYF. The chain combines TRBV9 with TRBJ2-7; no clear D gene. There are 14 residues in the CDR3. V was cut by 2 bases and J by 2 bases, with 11 bases left in between. Looked up from germline, CDR1 is SGDLS and CDR2 is YYNGEE.

This clone is a singleton in its sample. V usage is TRBV6-5 and J usage is TRBJ1-3; no clear D gene. Trimming cost V 7 bases and J 1 base, with 5 bases left between them. CDR3 size: 12 residues. The germline CDR1 and CDR2 sequences are MNHEY and SVGAGI. The CDR3 loop reads CASTRSGNTIYF. Written as DNA, the CDR3 is TGTGCCAGCACCCGATCTGGAAACACCATATATTTT.